Listed here are 6 T cell receptor beta chains from one sample, sequenced in a study of blood T cell repertoires in COVID-19. Only in-frame clones appear in the TCRdb table, and some are missing; sequencing was by immunoSEQ multiplex PCR. The sample shows around 250,000 clones, about 83% of them seen only once. Material for sequencing was peripheral blood. The source is an elderly man with acute or convalescent COVID-19.

This clone was counted a single time. The rearrangement joins TRBV10-3 to TRBJ1-4, with D possibly matching TRBD1 (5 bases). V was pared by 10 bases and J by 0 bases, with 9 bases between. CDR1 is ENHRY, CDR2 SYGVKD, per germline. The CDR3 covers 13 residues. CDR3 residues: CASRGSTNEKLFF. Written as DNA, the CDR3 is TGTGCCAGCCGGGGGTCAACTAATGAAAAACTGTTTTTT.

V is TRBV27 and J is TRBJ1-6, with D possibly being TRBD1 (5 bases). The ends were cut back, 3 bases at V and 10 bases at J, with 13 bases in the middle. Looked up from germline, CDR1 is MNHEY and CDR2 is SMNVEV (reference sequence). The CDR3 has 14 amino acids. The DNA for the CDR3 is TGTGCCAGCAGTTTTCTCCAGGGAGGATCACCCCTCCACTTT. Protein product: CASSFLQGGSPLHF.

The chain employs TRBV10-2 and TRBJ2-3; D unresolved. Trimming stripped 5 bases from V and 0 bases from J, with 9 bases between. The CDR3 totals 14 residues. Germline lookup yields CDR1 WSHSY and CDR2 SAAADI. The CDR3 here is CASSPTVSTDTQYF. The CDR3 DNA sequence: TGCGCCAGCAGTCCTACAGTAAGCACAGATACGCAGTATTTT.

The chain is built from TRBV2 and TRBJ2-7; a weak D match, TRBD2 (5 bases). The V gene's germline CDR1 is SNHLY and CDR2 FYNNEI. CDR3 length: 16 amino acids. V lost 6 bases and J 5 bases, leaving 23 bases between the germline ends. The CDR3: CASSERFGGRLHEQYF. CDR3 sequence (DNA): TGTGCCAGCAGCGAGCGTTTCGGCGGGCGATTACACGAGCAGTACTTC.

V is TRBV6-1 and J is TRBJ1-2; 7 bases are a match to TRBD1. Trimming removed 3 bases from V and 5 bases from J; junction bases left unmatched: 6. CDR3 length: 14 residues. Germline CDR1 MNHNS, CDR2 SASEGT. The CDR3 nucleotides are TGTGCCAGCAGTGATAGGGGGCGCGTGTATGGCTACACCTTC. This encodes CASSDRGRVYGYTF.

Only one count was recorded for this clone. This specimen includes other DNA sequences encoding the same CDR3. The chain employs TRBV19 and TRBJ2-7; D ambiguous. The CDR3 is 13 residues long. CDR1 LNHDA and CDR2 SQIVND come from the germline V gene (reference sequence). The V end was cut by 1 base, the J end by 1 base, with 5 bases between. The CDR3 coding sequence is TGTGCCAGTAGTATAGGGCAGTCCTACGAGCAGTACTTC. This encodes CASSIGQSYEQYF.